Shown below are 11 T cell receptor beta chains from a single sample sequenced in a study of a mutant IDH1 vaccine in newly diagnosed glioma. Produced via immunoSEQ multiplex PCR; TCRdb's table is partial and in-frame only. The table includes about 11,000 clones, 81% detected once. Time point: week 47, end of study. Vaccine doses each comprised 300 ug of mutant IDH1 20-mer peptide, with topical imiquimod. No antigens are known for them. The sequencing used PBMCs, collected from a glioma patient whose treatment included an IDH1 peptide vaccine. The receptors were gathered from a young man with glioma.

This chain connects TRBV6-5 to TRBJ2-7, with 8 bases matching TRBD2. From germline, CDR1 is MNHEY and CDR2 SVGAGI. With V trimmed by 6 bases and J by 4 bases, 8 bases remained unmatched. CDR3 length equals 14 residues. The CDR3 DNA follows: TGTGCCAGCAGCCCCCAGAGCGGGAGATACGAGCAGTACTTC. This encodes CASSPQSGRYEQYF.

The CDR3 loop reads CASSQNLGQAYEQYF. CDR3 nucleotide sequence: TGTGCCAGCAGTCAAAACCTTGGACAGGCCTACGAGCAGTACTTC. V and J are TRBV6-6 and TRBJ2-7, with 7 bases identical to TRBD1. Germline V gives CDR1 MNHNY, CDR2 SVGAGI (reference sequence). This CDR3 comprises 15 residues. After removal of 5 bases from V and 2 bases from J, the junction contained 9 bases not matched to a gene.

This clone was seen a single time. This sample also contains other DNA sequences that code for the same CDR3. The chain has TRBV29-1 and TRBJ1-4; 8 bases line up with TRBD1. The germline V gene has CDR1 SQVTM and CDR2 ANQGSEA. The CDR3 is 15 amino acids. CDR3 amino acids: CSGSFRGLTNEKLFF. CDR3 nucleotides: TGCAGTGGGTCCTTCAGGGGGCTGACTAATGAAAAACTGTTTTTT.

CDR3 sequence: CATSRGGNSGGYQETQYF. The CDR3 DNA reads as TGTGCCACCAGCAGAGGGGGGAATAGCGGAGGGTACCAAGAGACCCAGTACTTC. The rearrangement uses TRBV15 and TRBJ2-5, with D possibly matching TRBD2 (6 bases). The CDR3 contains 18 residues. Trimming removed 1 base from V and 0 bases from J, with 18 bases in between. Germline CDR1 reads LNHNV; CDR2 reads YYDKDF (reference sequence).

The CDR3 coding sequence is TGTGCCAGCAGTGTGGGTAGGATTACTAGCGCGACCTACAATGAGCAGTTCTTC. It specifies CASSVGRITSATYNEQFF. This sequence joins TRBV25-1 and TRBJ2-1; TRBD2 agrees at 7 bases. Per the germline V gene, CDR1 is MGHDK and CDR2 is SYGVNS. This CDR3 region has 18 residues. The V and J ends lost 4 bases and 2 bases, in that order; junction bases with no gene match: 14.

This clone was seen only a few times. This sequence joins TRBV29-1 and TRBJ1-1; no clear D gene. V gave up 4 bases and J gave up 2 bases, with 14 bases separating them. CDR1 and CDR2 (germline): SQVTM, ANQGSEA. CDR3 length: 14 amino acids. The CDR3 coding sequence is TGCAGCGTTGTTCGCGACCACCTTAACACTGAAGCTTTCTTT. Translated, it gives CSVVRDHLNTEAFF.

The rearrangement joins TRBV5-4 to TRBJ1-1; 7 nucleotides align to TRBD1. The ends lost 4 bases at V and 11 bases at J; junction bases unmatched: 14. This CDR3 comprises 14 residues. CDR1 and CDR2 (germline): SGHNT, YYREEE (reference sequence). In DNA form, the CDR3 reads TGTGCCAGCAGCGCCAGACAGGGCAGGGATACGGCTTTCTTT. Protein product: CASSARQGRDTAFF.

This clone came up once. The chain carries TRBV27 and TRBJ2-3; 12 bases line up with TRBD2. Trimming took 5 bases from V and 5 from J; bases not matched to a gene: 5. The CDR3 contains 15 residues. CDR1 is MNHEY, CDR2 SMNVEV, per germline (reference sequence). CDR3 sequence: CASSPSGRAVDTQYF. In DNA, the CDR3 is TGTGCCAGCAGTCCTAGCGGGAGGGCCGTAGATACGCAGTATTTT.

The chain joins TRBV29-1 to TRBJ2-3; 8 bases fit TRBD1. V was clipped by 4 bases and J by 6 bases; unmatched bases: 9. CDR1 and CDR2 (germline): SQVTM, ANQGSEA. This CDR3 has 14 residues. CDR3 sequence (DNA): TGCAGCGTTGTAGAGACAGGGGCGAGGGATACGCAGTATTTT. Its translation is CSVVETGARDTQYF.

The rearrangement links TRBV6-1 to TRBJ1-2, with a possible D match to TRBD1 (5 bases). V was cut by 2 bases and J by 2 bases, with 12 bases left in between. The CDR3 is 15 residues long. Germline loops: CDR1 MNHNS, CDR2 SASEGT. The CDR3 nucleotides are TGTGCCAGCAGTGAACGGGAGGGGTTGAACTATGGCTACACCTTC. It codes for CASSEREGLNYGYTF.

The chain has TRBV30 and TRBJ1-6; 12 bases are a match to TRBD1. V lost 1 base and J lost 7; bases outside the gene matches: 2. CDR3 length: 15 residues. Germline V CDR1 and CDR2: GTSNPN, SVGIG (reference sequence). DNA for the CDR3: TGTGCCTGGAGTGCTGGGACAGGGGGCAATTCACCCCTCCACTTT. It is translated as CAWSAGTGGNSPLHF. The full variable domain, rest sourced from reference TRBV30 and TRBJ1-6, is SQTIHQWPATLVQPVGSPLSLECTVEGTSNPNLYWYRQAAGRGLQLLFYSVGIGQISSEVPQNLSASRPQDRQFILSSKKLLLSDSGFYLCAWSAGTGGNSPLHFGNGTRLTVT.